This entry lists 10 T cell receptor beta chains sequenced from one sample in a study of regulatory dendritic cells for organ transplantation. TCRdb keeps only in-frame clones here, not all; method: immunoSEQ multiplex PCR. The table shows tens of thousands of clones, with approximately 86% occurring only once. The specimen sequenced was naive CD8+ T cells from blood. The subset was: CD45RA+ naive T cells. These receptors came from a human donor in good health.

The chain employs TRBV7-8 and TRBJ2-1, with 7 bases aligning to TRBD2. Germline V gene lookup returns CDR1 SGHVS and CDR2 FQNEAQ. Trimming cost V 3 bases and J 0 bases; bases outside gene matches: 2. This CDR3 region has 15 residues. The CDR3 bases are TGTGCCAGCAGCTTCCGGGACTACTCCTACAATGAGCAGTTCTTC. The encoded protein is CASSFRDYSYNEQFF.

The rearrangement joins TRBV6-1 to TRBJ2-1; the D is unclear. The V gene lost 6 bases and the J gene lost 3 bases, with 15 bases spanning the gap. Germline loops: CDR1 MNHNS, CDR2 SASEGT. The CDR3 extends over 15 amino acids. CDR3 coding DNA: TGTGCCAGCAGCCCCTTTCTGGCGGACTACAATGAGCAGTTCTTC. This encodes CASSPFLADYNEQFF.

V is TRBV27 and J is TRBJ2-3; D is possibly TRBD2 (5 bases). The germline V gene encodes CDR1 MNHEY and CDR2 SMNVEV (reference sequence). V was cut by 4 bases and J by 0 bases, with 8 bases left in between. The CDR3 is 14 amino acids. CDR3 protein: CASSSWTSTDTQYF. CDR3 nucleotides: TGTGCCAGCAGTTCTTGGACTAGCACAGATACGCAGTATTTT.

This sequence joins TRBV5-8 and TRBJ1-1; TRBD1 is a possible D gene (5 bases). Germline V CDR1 and CDR2: SGHTS, YDEGEE. The CDR3 length is 13 residues. Deletions cut 1 base from V and 1 base from J, with 5 bases between. CDR3 nucleotides: TGTGCCAGCAGCTTGACAGGGAACACTGAAGCTTTCTTT. It is translated as CASSLTGNTEAFF.

The rearrangement links TRBV4-3 to TRBJ2-5; 14 bases align to TRBD2. V dropped 1 base and J dropped 4; count of bases not matched to a gene: 2. Germline V gene data show CDR1 as LGHNA and CDR2 as YSLEER. The CDR3 spans 16 residues. The CDR3 protein is CASSQGTSGRLETQYF. The DNA of the CDR3 is TGCGCCAGCAGCCAAGGGACTAGCGGGAGGTTAGAGACCCAGTACTTC.

The rearrangement joins TRBV19 to TRBJ2-7, with 10 positions matching TRBD2. CDR3 length equals 14 residues. Trimming removed 3 bases from V and 3 bases from J; junction bases left unmatched: 2. The V gene's germline CDR1 is LNHDA and CDR2 SQIVND (reference sequence). DNA of the CDR3: TGTGCCAGTAGTATGGCTAGCGGGGGCTACGAGCAGTACTTC. Its translation: CASSMASGGYEQYF.

CDR3 protein: CASSETPEVLSEKLFF. The CDR3, as DNA: TGTGCCAGCAGCGAGACCCCTGAGGTACTATCTGAAAAACTGTTTTTT. This chain uses TRBV9 with TRBJ1-4; D is uncertain. V was trimmed by 3 bases and J by 7 bases, leaving 19 bases between them. The CDR3 length is 16 residues. Germline V gene lookup returns CDR1 SGDLS and CDR2 YYNGEE.

The V gene is TRBV5-5, the J gene TRBJ1-2, with a tentative D call TRBD1 (5 bases). In germline, CDR1 is SGHKS, CDR2 YYEKEE (reference sequence). The CDR3 loop spans 13 amino acids. V was shortened by 4 bases and J by 4 bases, with 11 bases between the two germline ends. The CDR3 here is CASSGDLSYGYTF. CDR3 bases: TGTGCCAGCAGCGGGGACTTAAGCTATGGCTACACCTTC.

The V and J genes are TRBV9 and TRBJ2-1; 13 nucleotides agree with TRBD2. The trim removed 3 bases at V and 2 bases at J, leaving 8 bases unmatched. The CDR3 sequence is 18 residues long. Germline V gives CDR1 SGDLS, CDR2 YYNGEE. The CDR3 sequence: CASSAPLAGGPTYNEQFF. The CDR3 DNA reads TGTGCCAGCAGCGCGCCACTAGCGGGGGGGCCTACCTACAATGAGCAGTTCTTC.

The rearrangement uses TRBV5-1 and TRBJ1-2; 8 nucleotides match TRBD1. Germline assignment: CDR1 SGHRS and CDR2 YFSETQ. The CDR3 totals 15 residues. V lost 3 bases, J lost 1 base, and 5 bases stayed unmatched. The CDR3 DNA sequence: TGCGCCAGCAGCTCCTGGACAGGGAGTAACTATGGCTACACCTTC. Amino acids: CASSSWTGSNYGYTF.